These 9 T cell receptor beta chains came from one sample sequenced in a study of cytomegalovirus exposure and HLA in healthy donors (dated by TCRdb to about 2017). The library was obtained by the immunoSEQ multiplex PCR assay. A mixture of 60 forward primers for TCR Vbeta segments and 13 reverse primers for TCR Jbeta segments was used in the multiplex PCR. In its TCRdb copy, this immuneACCESS table keeps in-frame sequences only and misses some clones. Where compared with another copy, unresolved V genes explain less than half of these, and the others have no known cause. The sample table lists around 110,000 clones, approximately 81% of them with a count of one. 3.9% of the sample lies in the top ten. The sample was PBMCs. The source of these receptors is a woman in her thirties in good health and CMV-seronegative.

With regard to this clone: A much larger clone differs by one base, so this may be a read error. The rearrangement joins TRBV6-4 to TRBJ2-3; maybe TRBD2 (5 bases). The CDR3 is 14 amino acids. V lost 7 bases, J lost 2 bases, and 13 bases lay in between. In germline, CDR1 is MRHNA, CDR2 SNTAGT. CDR3 DNA: TGTGCCAGCAAGGCTAGCCTGGTCACAGATACGCAGTATTTT. This sequence encodes CASKASLVTDTQYF.

The rearrangement joins TRBV4-1 to TRBJ2-7; 13 nucleotides line up with TRBD2. Germline lookup yields CDR1 MGHRA and CDR2 YSYEKL. V shed 4 bases and J 4 bases; nucleotides not matched to a gene: 7. This CDR3 region has 16 residues. The CDR3 bases are TGCGCCAGCAGCCCTGGACTAGCGGGAGCTATGTACGAGCAGTACTTC. It specifies CASSPGLAGAMYEQYF.

The chain carries TRBV6-1 and TRBJ2-1, with 9 nucleotides matching TRBD2. The CDR3 has 19 amino acids. Germline loops: CDR1 MNHNS, CDR2 SASEGT. V shed 3 bases and J 2 bases; nucleotides not matched to a gene: 14. In nucleotides, the CDR3 is TGTGCCAGCAGTGATCGGGGGCTACAGCTAGCGGGGACCTACAATGAGCAGTTCTTC. It is translated as CASSDRGLQLAGTYNEQFF.

The chain carries TRBV19 and TRBJ1-1; 7 positions match TRBD1. CDR1 and CDR2 from the germline V gene are LNHDA and SQIVND (reference sequence). This CDR3 is 15 amino acids long. The trim removed 5 bases at V and 3 bases at J, leaving 9 bases unmatched. CDR3 nucleotide sequence: TGTGCCAGTAGTGCCCTGACAGGGTACGACACTGAAGCTTTCTTT. This encodes CASSALTGYDTEAFF. Filled out from reference TRBV19 and TRBJ1-1, the complete variable domain reads DGGITQSPKYLFRKEGQNVTLSCEQNLNHDAMYWYRQDPGQGLRLIYYSQIVNDFQKGDIAEGYSVSREKKESFPLTVTSAQKNPTAFYLCASSALTGYDTEAFFGQGTRLTVV.

The J gene is TRBJ1-1, the V gene TRBV5-1; a weak D match, TRBD1 (5 bases). The V end lost 0 bases, the J end lost 1 base, and 10 bases lay between the germline ends. Per the germline V gene, CDR1 is SGHRS and CDR2 is YFSETQ. The CDR3 length is 15 residues. Written as DNA, the CDR3 is TGCGCCAGCAGCTTGGCGGCAGGGTCGAACACTGAAGCTTTCTTT. It codes for CASSLAAGSNTEAFF.

The chain has TRBV5-8 and TRBJ2-1; 9 bases are shared with TRBD1. J gave up 5 bases and V 3 bases, and 6 bases lay outside the gene matches. This CDR3 region has 15 residues. The germline CDR1 and CDR2 sequences are SGHTS and YDEGEE. CDR3 DNA: TGTGCCAGCAGCTGGGGGACAGGGAAGGACAATGAGCAGTTCTTC. This sequence encodes CASSWGTGKDNEQFF.

This rearrangement joins TRBV5-1 to TRBJ2-1, with 8 bases matching TRBD1. Germline CDR1 is SGHRS and CDR2 is YFSETQ. V was clipped by 4 bases and J by 9 bases; unmatched bases: 12. This CDR3 region has 15 residues. The CDR3 nucleotides are TGCGCCAGCAGCAACCAGGGGGCCATGTCGGGTGAGCAGTTCTTC. Its translation: CASSNQGAMSGEQFF. Together with reference TRBV5-1 and TRBJ2-1, the CDR3 gives the full variable domain: KAGVTQTPRYLIKTRGQQVTLSCSPISGHRSVSWYQQTPGQGLQFLFEYFSETQRNKGNFPGRFSGRQFSNSRSEMNVSTLELGDSALYLCASSNQGAMSGEQFFGPGTRLTVL.

V gene TRBV28 combines with J gene TRBJ2-3, with TRBD2 as a possible D gene (5 bases). Per germline, CDR1 MDHEN and CDR2 SYDVKM. V was cut by 5 bases and J by 0 bases, with 6 bases left in between. This CDR3 comprises 13 residues. CDR3 DNA: TGTGCCAGCAGTGGACTGAGCACAGATACGCAGTATTTT. Its translation: CASSGLSTDTQYF.

The chain has TRBV25-1 and TRBJ2-3, with 9 bases aligning to TRBD1. Germline lookup yields CDR1 MGHDK and CDR2 SYGVNS. The CDR3 is 15 residues long. V lost 3 bases and J lost 0; bases outside the gene matches: 1. CDR3 in DNA: TGTGCCAGCAGTGAGACAGGGGGGAGCACAGATACGCAGTATTTT. It encodes CASSETGGSTDTQYF.